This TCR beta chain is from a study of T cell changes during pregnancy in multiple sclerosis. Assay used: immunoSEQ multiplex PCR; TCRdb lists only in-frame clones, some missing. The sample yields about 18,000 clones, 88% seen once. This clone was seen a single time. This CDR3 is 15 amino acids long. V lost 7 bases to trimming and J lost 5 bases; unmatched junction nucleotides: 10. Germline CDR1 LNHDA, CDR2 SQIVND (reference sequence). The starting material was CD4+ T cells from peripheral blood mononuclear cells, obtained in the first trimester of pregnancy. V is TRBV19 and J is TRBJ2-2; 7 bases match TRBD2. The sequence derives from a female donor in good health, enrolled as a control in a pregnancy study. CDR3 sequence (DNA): TGTGCCAGTAACCCCCCCAGCGGGAAAACCGGGGAGCTGTTTTTT. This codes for CASNPPSGKTGELFF.